The clone carrying this T cell receptor (beta chain) was seen a few times. In the original workflow: Reference gene primers were amplified, and this amplification served to estimate nucleated cell counts. Some clones are missing from TCRdb's copy, which holds only in-frame ones; the method was immunoSEQ multiplex PCR. The DNA was the basis for D and trimming; V, J and clone size are from that table. This table holds over 40,000 clones, over 80% found once. These data come from a study of blood T cell repertoires in COVID-19. Across the study: Samples came from the United States, Italy and Spain, spanning acute and convalescent COVID-19. From T cells, B-cell-depleted T cells, or PBMCs came the material, which was cDNA or gDNA.

The material sequenced was peripheral blood. The receptor's source is a human donor in a cohort sampled during active COVID-19.

The CDR3 is CASSRTSGRNTGELFF. The CDR3 region has the DNA TGTGCCAGCAGCCGGACTAGCGGGAGAAACACCGGGGAGCTGTTTTTT. The V gene is TRBV3-1 (or the pseudogene TRBV3-2), the J gene TRBJ2-2, with 13 bases lining up with TRBD2. Trimming at V came to 4 bases and at J to 2 bases, leaving 1 base not matched to a gene. Germline CDR1 LGHDT, CDR2 YNNKEL (reference sequence). The CDR3 extends over 16 amino acids.